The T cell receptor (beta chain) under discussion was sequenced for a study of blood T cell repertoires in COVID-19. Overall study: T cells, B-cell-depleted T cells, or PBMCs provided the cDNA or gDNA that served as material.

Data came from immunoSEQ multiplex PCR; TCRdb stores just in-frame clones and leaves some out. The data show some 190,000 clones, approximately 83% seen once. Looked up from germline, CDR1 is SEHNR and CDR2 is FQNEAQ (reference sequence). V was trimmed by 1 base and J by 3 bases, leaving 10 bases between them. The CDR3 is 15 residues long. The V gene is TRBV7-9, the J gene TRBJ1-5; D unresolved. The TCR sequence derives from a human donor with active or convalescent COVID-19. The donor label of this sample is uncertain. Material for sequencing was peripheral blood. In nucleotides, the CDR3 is TGTGCCAGCAGCTTAGATTCGGGAGTCAATCAGCCCCAGCATTTT. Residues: CASSLDSGVNQPQHF.